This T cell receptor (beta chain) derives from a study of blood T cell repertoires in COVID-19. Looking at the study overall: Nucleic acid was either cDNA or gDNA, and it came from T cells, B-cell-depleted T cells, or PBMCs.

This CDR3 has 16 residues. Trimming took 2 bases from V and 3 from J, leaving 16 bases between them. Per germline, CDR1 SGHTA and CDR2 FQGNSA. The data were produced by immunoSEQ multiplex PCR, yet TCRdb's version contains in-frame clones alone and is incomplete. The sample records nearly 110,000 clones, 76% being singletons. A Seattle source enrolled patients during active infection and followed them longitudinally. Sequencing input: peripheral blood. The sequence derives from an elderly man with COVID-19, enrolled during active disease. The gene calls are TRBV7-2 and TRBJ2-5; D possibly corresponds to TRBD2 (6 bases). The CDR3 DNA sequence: TGTGCCAGCAGCTTAATGGGCTCCCGCGGGGAAGAGACCCAGTACTTC. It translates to CASSLMGSRGEETQYF.